These 7 T cell receptor beta chains originate from one sample sequenced in a study of control samples from healthy donors and cancer patients. Measured with immunoSEQ multiplex PCR; TCRdb has only the in-frame clones, and not every one. The sample records 90,000 to 100,000 clones, around 85% being singletons. What was sequenced was PBMCs. The receptors come from a man between 65 and 85 years old with lung cancer.

The chain recombines TRBV3-1 (or the pseudogene TRBV3-2) with TRBJ2-3; 9 nucleotides agree with TRBD2. The length of the CDR3 is 17 residues. Germline assignment: CDR1 LGHDT and CDR2 YNNKEL (reference sequence). V lost 5 bases to trimming and J lost 5 bases; unmatched junction nucleotides: 14. Here the CDR3 reads CASSVPGSGGYLDTQYF. The CDR3 DNA sequence: TGTGCCAGCAGCGTCCCGGGTAGCGGGGGTTACTTAGATACGCAGTATTTT.

The gene calls are TRBV5-1 and TRBJ1-4; D gene ambiguous. Germline lookup yields CDR1 SGHRS and CDR2 YFSETQ. The CDR3 runs to 14 residues. V lost 3 bases to trimming and J lost 8 bases, with 14 bases between them. CDR3 bases: TGCGCCAGCAGCTCCGGCCTGGGAGGAGAAAAACTGTTTTTT. Translated: CASSSGLGGEKLFF.

The chain links TRBV9 to TRBJ2-1; 7 bases are shared with TRBD2. CDR1 and CDR2 (germline): SGDLS, YYNGEE. V was pared by 4 bases and J by 0 bases, with 4 bases of the junction left unmatched. There are 15 residues in the CDR3. CDR3 DNA: TGTGCCAGCAGCTCGAGCGGGGACTCCTACAATGAGCAGTTCTTC. Its translation: CASSSSGDSYNEQFF.

This chain joins TRBV9 and TRBJ2-3; no clear D gene. Germline CDR1 SGDLS, CDR2 YYNGEE. Trimming cost V 2 bases and J 1 base, with 11 bases left between them. This CDR3 comprises 15 residues. The CDR3 DNA reads as TGTGCCAGCAGCGTCCCTAGACGAGGCACAGATACGCAGTATTTT. It translates to CASSVPRRGTDTQYF.

This clone appeared a few times. V and J are TRBV25-1 and TRBJ1-4; unclear D gene. V dropped 10 bases and J dropped 4 bases, with 7 bases sitting between them. The germline CDR1 and CDR2 sequences are MGHDK and SYGVNS. This CDR3 has 11 amino acids. The CDR3 DNA reads TGTGCCACGGAGCTTAATGAAAAACTGTTTTTT. Translation: CATELNEKLFF.

This chain connects TRBV18 to TRBJ2-5; D possibly corresponds to TRBD1 (5 bases). CDR3 size: 12 residues. From germline, CDR1 is KGHSH and CDR2 LQKENI. V gave up 3 bases and J gave up 4 bases, with 6 bases separating them. CDR3 coding DNA: TGTGCCAGCTCACCGGGGCTAGAGACCCAGTACTTC. The encoded protein is CASSPGLETQYF.

The CDR3 DNA reads as TGTGCCAGTAGTTCCGAGAGACAGGGGGCACATGGCTACACCTTC. It codes for CASSSERQGAHGYTF. This chain uses TRBV19 with TRBJ1-2; 10 nucleotides line up with TRBD1. The CDR3 length is 15 residues. From germline, CDR1 is LNHDA and CDR2 SQIVND (reference sequence). With 5 bases clipped from V and 6 bases from J, the junction kept 9 bases outside the gene matches.